This passage covers 23 T cell receptor beta chains from one sample sequenced in a study of T cells in pancreatic ductal adenocarcinoma. Sequenced by immunoSEQ multiplex PCR; TCRdb stores in-frame clones only, minus some. The sample includes some 16,000 clones, approximately 90% of them seen just once. The selected patients with pancreatic ductal adenocarcinoma had surgery but no neoadjuvant therapy. Sequencing was carried out using PBMCs. The source of these receptors is a human donor with pancreatic ductal adenocarcinoma.

The DNA for the CDR3 is TGTGCCAGCAGCTACCGCCCAGGGGACTATGGCTACACCTTC. This codes for CASSYRPGDYGYTF. This rearrangement joins TRBV5-6 to TRBJ1-2, with D tentatively TRBD1 (6 bases). V lost 3 bases and J lost 3, with 12 bases in between. Looked up from germline, CDR1 is SGHDT and CDR2 is YYEEEE. The CDR3 extends over 14 amino acids.

The chain carries TRBV19 and TRBJ1-2, with 8 bases matching TRBD1. Germline CDR1 LNHDA, CDR2 SQIVND (reference sequence). V shed 0 bases and J 4 bases; nucleotides not matched to a gene: 10. The CDR3 has 17 amino acids. CDR3 DNA sequence: TGTGCCAGTAGTATAGATCCGCAGGGGGCGCTTGTCTATGGCTACACCTTC. Residues: CASSIDPQGALVYGYTF.

The chain links TRBV6-1 to TRBJ2-5, with TRBD1 matching over 8 bases. This CDR3 has 15 residues. Looked up from germline, CDR1 is MNHNS and CDR2 is SASEGT. Unmatched junction bases numbered 9, after V lost 5 bases and J lost 4 bases. The CDR3 nucleotides are TGTGCCAGCAGTAGGGATCCAGGGGGCATAGAGACCCAGTACTTC. This encodes CASSRDPGGIETQYF.

V and J are TRBV5-4 and TRBJ2-2, with D perhaps TRBD1 (5 bases). V dropped 0 bases and J dropped 0 bases, with 9 bases sitting between them. The CDR3 consists of 16 residues. The germline CDR1 and CDR2 sequences are SGHNT and YYREEE (reference sequence). The CDR3 DNA sequence: TGTGCCAGCAGCTTGGACAGGTCCGCGAACACCGGGGAGCTGTTTTTT. It codes for CASSLDRSANTGELFF.

V usage is TRBV28 and J usage is TRBJ2-3, with 15 bases identical to TRBD2. The CDR3 loop spans 20 amino acids. Losses at the gene ends were 3 bases for V and 0 bases for J; bases not matched to a gene: 10. Germline loops: CDR1 MDHEN, CDR2 SYDVKM. The CDR3 DNA reads as TGTGCCAGCAGTTTGTTTGGACTAGCGGGAGGGTTTCCAAGCACAGATACGCAGTATTTT. Translation gives CASSLFGLAGGFPSTDTQYF.

This sequence joins TRBV5-5 and TRBJ2-6, with 8 bases aligning to TRBD1. V shed 3 bases and J 0 bases; nucleotides not matched to a gene: 11. The CDR3 totals 19 residues. CDR1 and CDR2 (germline): SGHKS, YYEKEE (reference sequence). The CDR3 is CASSYMATGVPSGANVLTF. CDR3 in DNA: TGTGCCAGCAGCTATATGGCGACAGGGGTTCCCTCTGGGGCCAACGTCCTGACTTTC.

The V and J genes are TRBV7-2 and TRBJ1-2, with 10 bases identical to TRBD1. With V trimmed by 5 bases and J by 4 bases, 10 bases remained unmatched. In germline, CDR1 is SGHTA, CDR2 FQGNSA. This CDR3 has 16 residues. The CDR3 DNA is TGTGCCAGCAGCCGAGCTGGGACAGGGGTCGGCTATGGCTACACCTTC. Encoded protein: CASSRAGTGVGYGYTF.

V gene TRBV27 combines with J gene TRBJ2-7, with TRBD1 matching over 8 bases. J gave up 4 bases and V 6 bases, and 8 bases lay outside the gene matches. There are 14 residues in the CDR3. Per the germline V gene, CDR1 is MNHEY and CDR2 is SMNVEV (reference sequence). The CDR3 DNA reads as TGTGCCAGCAGCGGACAGGGCCCCCCTTACGAGCAGTACTTC. This gives the protein CASSGQGPPYEQYF.

The CDR3 region is CASSESENTEAFF. The CDR3 DNA follows: TGTGCCAGCAGTGAATCGGAGAACACTGAAGCTTTCTTT. J is TRBJ1-1 and V is TRBV2; the D is unclear. V lost 2 bases and J lost 1, with 5 bases in between. The CDR3 extends over 13 amino acids. Germline V lookup: CDR1 SNHLY, CDR2 FYNNEI.

V usage is TRBV6-4 and J usage is TRBJ2-1; TRBD2 is a possible D gene (6 bases). Deletions cut 5 bases from V and 2 bases from J, with 10 bases between. Germline V gene data show CDR1 as MRHNA and CDR2 as SNTAGT. The CDR3 sequence is 14 residues long. The CDR3 here is CASSTGGPYNEQFF. The DNA for the CDR3 is TGTGCCAGCAGTACCGGGGGTCCCTACAATGAGCAGTTCTTC.

The chain combines TRBV27 with TRBJ1-1; 10 nucleotides match TRBD1. V trimming: 2 bases; J trimming: 4 bases; junction bases outside the gene matches: 16. CDR3 size: 19 residues. Germline lookup yields CDR1 MNHEY and CDR2 SMNVEV (reference sequence). CDR3 in DNA: TGTGCCAGCAGTTTAGGTGGTTCCGGGACAGGGGAGTGGGGCACTGAAGCTTTCTTT. This translates into CASSLGGSGTGEWGTEAFF.

A single count supports this clone. V is TRBV28 and J is TRBJ2-1; D call uncertain. V lost 3 bases to trimming and J lost 2 bases, with 14 bases between them. Germline V gene data show CDR1 as MDHEN and CDR2 as SYDVKM. The CDR3 runs to 16 residues. The CDR3: CASSFGGRDTYNEQFF. CDR3 sequence (DNA): TGTGCCAGCAGTTTTGGTGGTCGAGACACCTACAATGAGCAGTTCTTC.

V is TRBV7-9 and J is TRBJ2-7, with unresolved D. The CDR3 covers 11 residues. V shed 5 bases and J shed 6 bases, with 8 bases lying between them. Germline CDR1 reads SEHNR; CDR2 reads FQNEAQ (reference sequence). The CDR3 nucleotides are TGTGCCAGCAGCCAAGGAGTCGAGCAGTACTTC. It is translated as CASSQGVEQYF. Looking up the rest from reference TRBV7-9 and TRBJ2-7 gives the full variable domain: DTGVSQNPRHKITKRGQNVTFRCDPISEHNRLYWYRQTLGQGPEFLTYFQNEAQLEKSRLLSDRFSAERPKGSFSTLEIQRTEQGDSAMYLCASSQGVEQYFGPGTRLTVT.

The chain links TRBV4-3 to TRBJ1-1, with D maybe TRBD1 (5 bases). CDR1 and CDR2 from the germline V gene are LGHNA and YSLEER. Trimming pared 3 bases from V and 0 bases from J, leaving 20 bases between. The length of the CDR3 is 18 residues. The CDR3 sequence: CASSQMGPSPNLNTEAFF. DNA for the CDR3: TGCGCCAGCAGCCAGATGGGGCCGAGCCCTAATCTGAACACTGAAGCTTTCTTT.

This sequence joins TRBV29-1 and TRBJ1-4, with TRBD1 identical over 8 bases. The CDR3 totals 13 residues. V gave up 7 bases and J gave up 5 bases; unmatched junction bases: 6. Per germline, CDR1 SQVTM and CDR2 ANQGSEA. The CDR3 DNA reads as TGCAGCGCCCGGGACAGGTTAAATGAAAAACTGTTTTTT. Its translation: CSARDRLNEKLFF.

V is TRBV5-1 and J is TRBJ2-7, with 9 bases aligning to TRBD1. Germline-derived CDR1 and CDR2 are SGHRS and YFSETQ. The trim removed 0 bases at V and 0 bases at J, leaving 4 bases unmatched. The CDR3 consists of 16 residues. CDR3 bases: TGCGCCAGCAGCTTGGAGACAGGGGGACACTCCTACGAGCAGTACTTC. Its protein product is CASSLETGGHSYEQYF.

This chain uses TRBV27 with TRBJ2-7, with D possibly TRBD2 on 6 matching bases. CDR3 length: 14 amino acids. The germline V and J ends were trimmed by 5 bases and 3 bases, with 14 bases remaining between them. In germline, CDR1 is MNHEY, CDR2 SMNVEV (reference sequence). The CDR3 sequence is CASSPSTGGYEQYF. The CDR3 DNA sequence: TGTGCCAGCAGTCCCAGCACCGGGGGCTACGAGCAGTACTTC.

This chain connects TRBV15 to TRBJ2-1; 7 bases line up with TRBD2. The CDR3 runs to 17 residues. The trim removed 0 bases at V and 1 base at J, leaving 6 bases unmatched. In germline, CDR1 is LNHNV, CDR2 YYDKDF (reference sequence). The CDR3 nucleotides read TGTGCCACCAGCAGAGATCTACGGGGGGTGTCCTACAATGAGCAGTTCTTC. Translated: CATSRDLRGVSYNEQFF. Variable domain in full (rest from reference TRBV15 and TRBJ2-1): DAMVIQNPRYQVTQFGKPVTLSCSQTLNHNVMYWYQQKSSQAPKLLFHYYDKDFNNEADTPDNFQSRRPNTSFCFLDIRSPGLGDTAMYLCATSRDLRGVSYNEQFFGPGTRLTVL.

The V call is TRBV11-3, the J call TRBJ2-1, with a possible D match to TRBD2 (5 bases). The CDR3 has 14 amino acids. Germline lookup yields CDR1 SGHNT and CDR2 YENEEA. Deletions cut 5 bases from V and 5 bases from J, with 13 bases between. CDR3 amino acids: CASSKEAANNEQFF. Written as DNA, the CDR3 is TGTGCCAGCAGCAAGGAGGCGGCCAACAATGAGCAGTTCTTC.

The rearrangement joins TRBV5-4 to TRBJ2-1, with 13 bases matching TRBD2. The CDR3 contains 18 residues. CDR1 SGHNT and CDR2 YYREEE come from the germline V gene (reference sequence). Trimming at V came to 4 bases and at J to 0 bases, leaving 7 bases not matched to a gene. CDR3 protein: CASSPGLAGAFSYNEQFF. The CDR3 nucleotides read TGTGCCAGCAGCCCAGGACTAGCGGGGGCCTTCTCCTACAATGAGCAGTTCTTC.

The chain uses TRBV15 and TRBJ1-4; D possibly corresponds to TRBD1 (6 bases). CDR3 length equals 14 residues. The germline gives CDR1 LNHNV, CDR2 YYDKDF (reference sequence). The V end lost 7 bases, the J end lost 1 base, and 10 bases lay between the germline ends. The CDR3 nucleotides read TGTGCCACCACCATAGGGGGAACTAATGAAAAACTGTTTTTT. Translating gives CATTIGGTNEKLFF.

CDR3 in amino acids: CASSQRNARDRGQLNSPYEQYF. In DNA, the CDR3 is TGTGCCAGCAGTCAACGAAATGCCCGGGACAGGGGCCAATTGAATTCTCCCTACGAGCAGTACTTC. The V and J genes are TRBV14 and TRBJ2-7, with 10 nucleotides matching TRBD1. This CDR3 spans 22 amino acids. In germline, CDR1 is SGHDN, CDR2 FVKESK. V was clipped by 6 bases and J by 2 bases; unmatched bases: 28.

The chain uses TRBV5-1 and TRBJ2-2, with 13 bases aligning to TRBD2. This CDR3 region has 15 residues. Trimming cost V 7 bases and J 7 bases; bases outside gene matches: 7. CDR1 and CDR2 from the germline V gene are SGHRS and YFSETQ. Here the CDR3 reads CASRPGLAGRGELFF. The CDR3 nucleotides are TGCGCCAGCCGACCGGGACTAGCGGGACGCGGGGAGCTGTTTTTT.